The following is a T cell receptor beta chain sequence with its context. Its antigen remains unknown. Amplification used 60 Vbeta primers and 13 Jbeta primers. In the study's own analysis: The authors later counted tens of millions of unique TCR beta chains, some 10 million of them shared. This table comes from immunoSEQ multiplex PCR, and its TCRdb copy is limited to in-frame clones, with some not included. V, J and clone size are taken as reported in that table, and D and trimming were inferred from the DNA itself. The repertoire holds some 200,000 clones, 75% to 85% seen once, with about 0.36% in the top ten. V was trimmed by 3 bases and J by 2 bases, leaving 7 bases between them. Germline CDR1 SNHLY, CDR2 FYNNEI. The CDR3 has 13 residues. The data are from a study of cytomegalovirus exposure and HLA in healthy donors. Findings and limits, study-wide: Analysis performed later found 15,000 or so TCR beta sequences associated with HLA alleles at 0.05 false discovery rate. Sequencing had likely introduced a cluster of highly shared sequence variants as an artifact.

The chain uses TRBV2 and TRBJ1-1, with no clear D. The material sequenced was PBMCs. This receptor was obtained from a male donor in good health and CMV-seropositive. For the CDR3, the DNA is TGTGCCAGCAGTGACTCAGTAAACACTGAAGCTTTCTTT. Encoded protein: CASSDSVNTEAFF.